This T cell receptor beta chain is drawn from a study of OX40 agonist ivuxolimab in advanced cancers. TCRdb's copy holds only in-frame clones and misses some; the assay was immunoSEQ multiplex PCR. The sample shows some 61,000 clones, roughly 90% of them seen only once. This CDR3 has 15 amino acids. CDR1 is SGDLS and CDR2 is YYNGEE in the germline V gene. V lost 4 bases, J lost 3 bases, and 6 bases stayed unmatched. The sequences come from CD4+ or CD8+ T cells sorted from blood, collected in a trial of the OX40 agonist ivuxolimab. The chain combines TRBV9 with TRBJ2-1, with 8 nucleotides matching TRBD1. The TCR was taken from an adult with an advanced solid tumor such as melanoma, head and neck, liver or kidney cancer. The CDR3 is CASSQTGAVYNEQFF. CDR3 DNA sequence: TGTGCCAGCAGCCAGACAGGGGCCGTCTACAATGAGCAGTTCTTC. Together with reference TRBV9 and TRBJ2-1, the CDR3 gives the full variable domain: DSGVTQTPKHLITATGQRVTLRCSPRSGDLSVYWYQQSLDQGLQFLIQYYNGEERAKGNILERFSAQQFPDLHSELNLSSLELGDSALYFCASSQTGAVYNEQFFGPGTRLTVL.